This T cell receptor beta chain is from a study of blood T cell repertoires in COVID-19 (dated by TCRdb to the early 2020s). Describing the broader study: Collaborator samples came from the United States, Italy and Spain and covered acute and convalescent phases of COVID-19. The material from the prospective study consisted of cDNA or gDNA derived from T cells, B-cell-depleted T cells, or PBMCs. Subjects who had been exposed to COVID-19, were actively infected with it, or had recovered from it provided the deeply sampled blood TCRbeta repertoires that made up the dataset. The repertoires were made available in a free public database intended to serve as a resource for research on the immune response to SARS-CoV-2. Samples were obtained from the ongoing ImmuneRACE study (first 160 participants) and from approximately 1,200 subjects provided by 6 global collaborators. A de-identified subject ID, COVID-19 status, age in years and sex were almost always included in the sample metadata. HLA class I and class II types, where available, came from metadata supplied by the sample provider rather than from assay-based typing.

For this clone: There is no known antigen for this receptor. Per-base qualities were not stored, and no clone one base away is much larger.

Whole blood was collected in K2EDTA tubes by collaborating institutions according to the institutions' own protocols. Collaborator samples were shipped for TCRbeta analysis as frozen whole blood, isolated PBMCs, or DNA extracted from either sample type. The immunoSEQ Assay, a bias-controlled multiplex PCR, was used to amplify TCRbeta CDR3 regions from genomic DNA. The authors' analysis ran thus. Within the assay, amplification of reference gene primers was used to estimate how many nucleated cells each sample contained. To quantify the absolute abundance of each unique TCRbeta CDR3 rearrangement, sequence reads were collapsed and filtered. For each sample, productive Simpson clonality was calculated as the square root of Simpson's diversity index over productive rearrangements. TCRdb holds this immuneACCESS table with in-frame rearrangements only. Some clones are missing; in checked studies, unresolved V genes explain under half, and the rest has no known cause. V and J calls and clone size follow that table, whereas D and trimming were derived from the DNA. For this sample there are about 270,000 clones; under 90% appear just once. The ten largest clones take up around 3.2% of the sample.

Overall study outcomes, separate from this receptor: The amount of clinical and demographic metadata varied by source and participant and was provided uncurated.

From the cysteine up to the phenylalanine, the CDR3 has a length of 15 residues. The kept DNA is CDR3 alone, 45 bases in frame from the first base. At the junction V is shortened by 0 bases and J by 6 bases; bases outside the gene matches: 4. As encoded in the germline V gene, CDR1 is SGHTA while CDR2 is FQGNSA. Sequences were obtained from peripheral blood. The chain joins TRBV7-2 to TRBJ2-3, and 9 bases in between align with TRBD2. The sequence was obtained from an older woman with active or convalescent COVID-19. The DNA reads TGTGCCAGCAGCTTAGCCTCGCTAGCGGGGGATACGCAGTATTTT. Its translation is CASSLASLAGDTQYF. Reference TRBV7-2 and TRBJ2-3 genes cover what lies past the CDR3, so the full variable domain is GAGVSQSPSNKVTEKGKDVELRCDPISGHTALYWYRQSLGQGLEFLIYFQGNSAPDKSGLPSDRFSAERTGGSVSTLTIQRTQQEDSAVYLCASSLASLAGDTQYFGPGTRLTVL.